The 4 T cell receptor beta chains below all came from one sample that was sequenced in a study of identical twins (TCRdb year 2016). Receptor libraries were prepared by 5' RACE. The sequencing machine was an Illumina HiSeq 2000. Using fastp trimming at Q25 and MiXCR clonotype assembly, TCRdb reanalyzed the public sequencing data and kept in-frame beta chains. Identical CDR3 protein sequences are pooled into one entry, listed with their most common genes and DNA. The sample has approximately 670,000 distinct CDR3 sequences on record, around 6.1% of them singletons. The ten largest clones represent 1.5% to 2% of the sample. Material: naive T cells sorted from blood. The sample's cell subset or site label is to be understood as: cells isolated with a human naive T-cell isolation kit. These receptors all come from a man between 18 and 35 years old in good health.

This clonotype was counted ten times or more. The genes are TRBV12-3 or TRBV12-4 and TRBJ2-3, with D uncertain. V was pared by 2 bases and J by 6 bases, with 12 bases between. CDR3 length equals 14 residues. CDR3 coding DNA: TGTGCCAGCAGTTTAAATGGGGTATTGGATACGCAGTATTTT. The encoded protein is CASSLNGVLDTQYF.

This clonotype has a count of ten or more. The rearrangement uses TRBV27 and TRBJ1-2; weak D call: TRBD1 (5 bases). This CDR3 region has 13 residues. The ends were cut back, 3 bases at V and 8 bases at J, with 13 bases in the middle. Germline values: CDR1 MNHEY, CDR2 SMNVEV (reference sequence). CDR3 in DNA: TGTGCCAGCAGTTTTGGGAGGGGCGAAGGCTACACCTTC. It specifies CASSFGRGEGYTF.

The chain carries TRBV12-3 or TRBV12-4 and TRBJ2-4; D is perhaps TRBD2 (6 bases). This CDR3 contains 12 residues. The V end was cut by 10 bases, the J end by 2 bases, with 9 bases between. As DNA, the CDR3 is TGTGCCACCGGGACTCCCAAAAACATTCAGTACTTC. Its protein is CATGTPKNIQYF.

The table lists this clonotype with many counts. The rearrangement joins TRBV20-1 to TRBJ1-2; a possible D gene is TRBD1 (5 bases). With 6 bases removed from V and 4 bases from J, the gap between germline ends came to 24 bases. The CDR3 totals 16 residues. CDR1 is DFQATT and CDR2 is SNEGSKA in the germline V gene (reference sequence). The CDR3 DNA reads TGCAGTGCGCAGACTGCGGGGGTCGCTTCTAGCTATGGCTACACCTTC. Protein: CSAQTAGVASSYGYTF.